These 5 T cell receptor beta chains came from one sample sequenced in a study of human T cells and chemical hapten exposure. Time point here: patch test 1, 2 weeks after DPC sensitization. Noted treatment: therapeutic diphenylcyclopropenone sensitization with weekly scalp DPC. Each CDR3 protein gets one entry after TCRdb re-called the RACE reads with MiXCR. The sample contains under 200,000 distinct CDR3 sequences, approximately 14% of which appear only once. The source was whole blood, collected in connection with sensitization to the hapten diphenylcyclopropenone (DPC). Every receptor here comes from a woman in her thirties with alopecia areata. Some clones in this sample may be carry-over from other donors' samples.

The chain links TRBV12-3 or TRBV12-4 to TRBJ2-5, with D uncertain. V gave up 3 bases and J gave up 1 base, with 6 bases separating them. There are 13 residues in the CDR3. The CDR3 is CASSFLVQETQYF. The CDR3 nucleotides are TGTGCCAGCAGTTTCCTAGTCCAAGAGACCCAGTACTTC.

This clonotype showed up many times. The chain joins TRBV20-1 to TRBJ1-2; 7 bases fit TRBD1. CDR1 is DFQATT and CDR2 is SNEGSKA in the germline V gene (reference sequence). This CDR3 is 12 amino acids long. Losses at the gene ends were 6 bases for V and 2 bases for J; bases not matched to a gene: 3. The DNA of the CDR3 is TGCAGTGCAAAGACAGGGAACTATGGCTACACCTTC. Its translation is CSAKTGNYGYTF.

This clonotype was recorded a few times. This chain links TRBV29-1 with TRBJ2-3; TRBD1 matches 9 bases. This CDR3 comprises 13 residues. With V trimmed by 7 bases and J by 1 base, 3 bases remained unmatched. Germline V CDR1 and CDR2: SQVTM, ANQGSEA. The DNA of the CDR3 is TGCAGCGCTAGGACAGGGGGCACAGATACGCAGTATTTT. Encoded protein: CSARTGGTDTQYF.

This chain connects TRBV20-1 to TRBJ2-6; 8 bases agree with TRBD1. Germline-derived CDR1 and CDR2 are DFQATT and SNEGSKA (reference sequence). V lost 3 bases and J lost 0; bases outside the gene matches: 4. This CDR3 is built from 16 residues. The CDR3 is CSARGTGFSGANVLTF. In nucleotides, the CDR3 is TGCAGTGCTAGGGGGACAGGTTTCTCTGGGGCCAACGTCCTGACTTTC.

This clonotype has ten or more counts. This rearrangement joins TRBV12-3 or TRBV12-4 to TRBJ2-7; D perhaps matches TRBD2 (6 bases). Trimming pared 7 bases from V and 0 bases from J, leaving 10 bases between. This CDR3 has 13 amino acids. CDR3 coding DNA: TGTGCCAGCACCCGGACTACCTCCTACGAGCAGTACTTC. Residues: CASTRTTSYEQYF.